These 24 T cell receptor beta chains came from one sample sequenced in a study of cytomegalovirus exposure and HLA in healthy donors. The method was immunoSEQ multiplex PCR; TCRdb's version includes in-frame clones alone and lacks a portion of them. Of some 340,000 clones in the sample, about 85% were seen once. Material for sequencing was PBMCs. The origin of the receptors is a woman aged 25 to 39 in good health and CMV-seropositive.

The V gene is TRBV27, the J gene TRBJ2-7, with D maybe TRBD2 (5 bases). Germline V gene sequence: CDR1 MNHEY, CDR2 SMNVEV (reference sequence). The CDR3 contains 14 residues. V was cut by 4 bases and J by 2 bases, with 12 bases left in between. The CDR3 sequence: CASSSGLLTYEQYF. CDR3 DNA sequence: TGTGCCAGCAGTTCCGGACTGTTAACCTACGAGCAGTACTTC.

This clone has a single count. The chain links TRBV6-1 to TRBJ2-1; D may be TRBD2 (6 bases). Trimming removed 7 bases at V and 9 bases at J, with 16 bases between. The CDR3 has 13 amino acids. CDR1 is MNHNS, CDR2 SASEGT, per germline. The CDR3: CASTWDSPTEQFF. In DNA form, the CDR3 reads TGTGCCAGCACCTGGGACTCCCCCACTGAGCAGTTCTTC.

In DNA, the CDR3 is TGTGCCACCAGCCGACAGTCTAGCAATCAGCCCCAGCATTTT. This codes for CATSRQSSNQPQHF. The chain combines TRBV15 with TRBJ1-5; weak D call: TRBD1 (5 bases). With 5 bases removed from V and 0 bases from J, the gap between germline ends came to 8 bases. The CDR3 extends over 14 amino acids. Germline CDR1 is LNHNV and CDR2 is YYDKDF (reference sequence).

This clone was picked up a small number of times. The chain combines TRBV4-2 with TRBJ2-7; 9 bases align to TRBD1. V trimming: 3 bases; J trimming: 3 bases; junction bases outside the gene matches: 3. This CDR3 has 14 amino acids. From germline, CDR1 is LGHNA and CDR2 YNFKEQ. This CDR3 reads CASSHQDRGYEQYF. CDR3 nucleotides: TGTGCCAGCAGCCACCAGGACAGGGGCTACGAGCAGTACTTC.

The CDR3 bases are TGCAGCGTTGGTACGGCGGGGACCCAGTACTTC. Protein product: CSVGTAGTQYF. V and J are TRBV29-1 and TRBJ2-5; TRBD2 is a possible D gene (5 bases). The CDR3 sequence is 11 residues long. The germline V gene has CDR1 SQVTM and CDR2 ANQGSEA. V lost 4 bases and J lost 7, with 10 bases in between.

V is TRBV7-9 and J is TRBJ2-3; D unclear. The CDR3 contains 10 residues. The V gene lost 0 bases and the J gene lost 9 bases, with 1 base spanning the gap. CDR1 is SEHNR and CDR2 is FQNEAQ in the germline V gene (reference sequence). The CDR3 is CASSLATQYF. The CDR3 bases are TGTGCCAGCAGCTTAGCGACGCAGTATTTT.

V and J are TRBV18 and TRBJ1-1, with D tentatively TRBD1 (6 bases). The CDR3 extends over 14 amino acids. V gave up 8 bases and J gave up 0 bases, with 13 bases separating them. Germline V gives CDR1 KGHSH, CDR2 LQKENI. CDR3 in amino acids: CASRPQGLNTEAFF. DNA for the CDR3: TGTGCCAGCCGTCCACAGGGTTTGAACACTGAAGCTTTCTTT.

The V gene is TRBV27, the J gene TRBJ2-5, with D perhaps matching TRBD1 (6 bases). This CDR3 is 14 amino acids long. V lost 5 bases and J lost 1, with 11 bases in between. Per germline, CDR1 MNHEY and CDR2 SMNVEV (reference sequence). DNA of the CDR3: TGTGCCAGCAGTCACCAGGGGACCCAAGAGACCCAGTACTTC. Translated: CASSHQGTQETQYF.

V and J are TRBV29-1 and TRBJ1-4; D unclear. Germline V gene lookup returns CDR1 SQVTM and CDR2 ANQGSEA. Trimming left V 4 bases short and J 8 bases short, with 5 bases between. The CDR3 runs to 10 residues. CDR3 residues: CSVGGEKLFF. CDR3 coding DNA: TGCAGCGTTGGAGGGGAAAAACTGTTTTTT.

CDR3 in amino acids: CASSPTTGGPSFYEQYF. The CDR3 DNA follows: TGTGCCAGCAGCCCCACGACCGGGGGGCCCTCCTTTTACGAGCAGTACTTC. The rearrangement links TRBV5-8 to TRBJ2-7, with D perhaps TRBD2 (7 bases). CDR3 length: 17 amino acids. Germline assignment: CDR1 SGHTS and CDR2 YDEGEE. The germline V and J ends were trimmed by 4 bases and 4 bases, with 24 bases remaining between them.

The rearrangement joins TRBV5-6 to TRBJ2-2, with 14 nucleotides matching TRBD2. Trimming removed 2 bases from V and 5 bases from J; junction bases left unmatched: 2. The germline CDR1 and CDR2 sequences are SGHDT and YYEEEE. There are 16 residues in the CDR3. The CDR3 DNA follows: TGTGCCAGCAGCTTAGGACTAGCGGGAGGAACCGGGGAGCTGTTTTTT. Its translation: CASSLGLAGGTGELFF. The variable domain in full, completed from reference TRBV5-6 and TRBJ2-2, reads DAGVTQSPTHLIKTRGQQVTLRCSPKSGHDTVSWYQQALGQGPQFIFQYYEEEERQRGNFPDRFSGHQFPNYSSELNVNALLLGDSALYLCASSLGLAGGTGELFFGEGSRLTVL.

V usage is TRBV11-2 and J usage is TRBJ2-2; no definite D call. Germline assignment: CDR1 SGHAT and CDR2 FQNNGV. The CDR3 is made up of 14 amino acids. Trimming took 3 bases from V and 5 from J, leaving 10 bases between them. CDR3 protein: CASSLGMGTGELFF. For the CDR3, the DNA is TGTGCCAGCAGCTTGGGGATGGGAACCGGGGAGCTGTTTTTT.

The gene calls are TRBV4-2 and TRBJ2-7; D remains ambiguous. The V end lost 1 base, the J end lost 0 bases, and 10 bases lay between the germline ends. CDR1 and CDR2 (germline): LGHNA, YNFKEQ. This CDR3 contains 15 residues. The CDR3 sequence is CASSQGRPTSYEQYF. The DNA of the CDR3 is TGTGCCAGCAGCCAAGGGCGGCCGACCTCCTACGAGCAGTACTTC.

The rearrangement uses TRBV5-4 and TRBJ2-2, with D perhaps TRBD2 (5 bases). V lost 1 base and J 3 bases, leaving 10 bases between the germline ends. CDR3 size: 15 residues. CDR1 and CDR2 from the germline V gene are SGHNT and YYREEE (reference sequence). This CDR3 is CASSLSKGDTGELFF. The CDR3 DNA sequence: TGTGCCAGCAGCTTGTCAAAGGGAGACACCGGGGAGCTGTTTTTT.

The genes are TRBV4-1 and TRBJ2-3; weak D call: TRBD1 (6 bases). CDR3 length equals 15 residues. Per germline, CDR1 MGHRA and CDR2 YSYEKL. Trimming took 2 bases from V and 2 from J, leaving 11 bases between them. The CDR3: CASSQRGQLTDTQYF. The CDR3 region has the DNA TGCGCCAGCAGCCAACGTGGACAGCTCACAGATACGCAGTATTTT.

The rearrangement links TRBV4-3 to TRBJ2-7; 9 positions match TRBD1. V shed 4 bases, J shed 4 bases, and the junction held 2 bases outside the gene matches. The germline gives CDR1 LGHNA, CDR2 YSLEER. The CDR3 contains 13 residues. This chain's CDR3 is CASSPDRGYEQYF. In DNA, the CDR3 is TGCGCCAGCAGCCCGGACAGGGGATACGAGCAGTACTTC.

J is TRBJ2-7 and V is TRBV11-3; D gene uncertain. There are 13 residues in the CDR3. Germline V lookup: CDR1 SGHNT, CDR2 YENEEA. Trimming cost V 1 base and J 3 bases, with 7 bases left between them. CDR3 DNA: TGTGCCAGCAGCTTAGCGGGCCACTACGAGCAGTACTTC. It is translated as CASSLAGHYEQYF.

The chain combines TRBV29-1 with TRBJ2-1; possible D gene TRBD1, 5 bases. This CDR3 contains 16 residues. V gave up 4 bases and J gave up 3 bases, with 19 bases separating them. Germline CDR1 is SQVTM and CDR2 is ANQGSEA. The CDR3 bases are TGCAGCGTTGGAGGCCTGGACACGAAAGTCTACAATGAGCAGTTCTTC. Protein: CSVGGLDTKVYNEQFF.

This clone was detected only once. The chain employs TRBV28 and TRBJ2-7; the match to TRBD2 covers 7 bases. Germline CDR1 and CDR2: MDHEN and SYDVKM. V shed 9 bases and J 2 bases; nucleotides not matched to a gene: 10. The CDR3 sequence is 14 residues long. DNA for the CDR3: TGTGCCAGTCTTGAGCCGGGAGGACCCTACGAGCAGTACTTC. It encodes CASLEPGGPYEQYF.

The chain is built from TRBV25-1 and TRBJ1-1; 7 positions agree with TRBD1. The CDR3 length is 14 residues. J lost 4 bases, V lost 0 bases, and 2 bases had no gene match. The germline CDR1 and CDR2 sequences are MGHDK and SYGVNS. CDR3 DNA sequence: TGTGCCAGCAGTGAATATAGGGGGCCCACTGAAGCTTTCTTT. Translating it yields CASSEYRGPTEAFF.

The chain carries TRBV6-1 and TRBJ1-4, with 7 bases fitting TRBD1. J gave up 7 bases and V 2 bases, and 10 bases lay outside the gene matches. Germline CDR1 MNHNS, CDR2 SASEGT. The CDR3 is made up of 16 amino acids. The CDR3: CASSETRTGLSEKLFF. The CDR3, as DNA: TGTGCCAGCAGTGAAACCCGGACAGGATTAAGTGAAAAACTGTTTTTT.

The V gene is TRBV4-3, the J gene TRBJ1-5; D is undetermined. There are 13 residues in the CDR3. The V end was cut by 0 bases, the J end by 4 bases, with 4 bases between. Germline values: CDR1 LGHNA, CDR2 YSLEER. The CDR3 here is CASSQDRNQPQHF. CDR3 nucleotides: TGCGCCAGCAGCCAAGACAGAAATCAGCCCCAGCATTTT.

V usage is TRBV5-6 and J usage is TRBJ1-2; 7 bases are a match to TRBD1. V dropped 0 bases and J dropped 5; count of bases not matched to a gene: 7. CDR1 is SGHDT and CDR2 is YYEEEE in the germline V gene. CDR3 size: 15 residues. The CDR3 here is CASSLVGRGIYGYTF. In nucleotides, the CDR3 is TGTGCCAGCAGCTTGGTTGGCAGGGGGATTTATGGCTACACCTTC.

This clone came up a few times. J is TRBJ1-2 and V is TRBV9, with no clear D. CDR3 length: 13 amino acids. Looked up from germline, CDR1 is SGDLS and CDR2 is YYNGEE. V lost 2 bases, J lost 7 bases, and 12 bases lay in between. CDR3 bases: TGTGCCAGCAGCGTGGAGGGCTTCTCTGGCTACACCTTC. Translated, it gives CASSVEGFSGYTF. Supplemented by reference TRBV9 and TRBJ1-2, the full variable domain reads DSGVTQTPKHLITATGQRVTLRCSPRSGDLSVYWYQQSLDQGLQFLIQYYNGEERAKGNILERFSAQQFPDLHSELNLSSLELGDSALYFCASSVEGFSGYTFGSGTRLTVV.